This TCR beta chain was identified during a study of cytomegalovirus exposure and HLA in healthy donors. The CDR3 is 15 amino acids. CDR1 and CDR2 from the germline V gene are SEHNR and FQNEAQ (reference sequence). J was trimmed by 8 bases and V by 7 bases; bases with no gene match: 12. The PCR contained 60 Vbeta and 13 Jbeta primers. Assay: immunoSEQ multiplex PCR; the TCRdb copy retains only in-frame clones and omits some. The data show around 160,000 clones, around 77% seen once. Sequenced input: PBMCs. The clonotype was recovered from a woman aged 40 to 50 in good health and CMV-seropositive. The chain has TRBV7-9 and TRBJ1-2; the match to TRBD1 covers 11 bases. CDR3 amino acids: CASTLPTGQGGGYTF. The CDR3 DNA sequence: TGTGCCAGCACTCTTCCAACGGGACAGGGGGGGGGCTACACCTTC.